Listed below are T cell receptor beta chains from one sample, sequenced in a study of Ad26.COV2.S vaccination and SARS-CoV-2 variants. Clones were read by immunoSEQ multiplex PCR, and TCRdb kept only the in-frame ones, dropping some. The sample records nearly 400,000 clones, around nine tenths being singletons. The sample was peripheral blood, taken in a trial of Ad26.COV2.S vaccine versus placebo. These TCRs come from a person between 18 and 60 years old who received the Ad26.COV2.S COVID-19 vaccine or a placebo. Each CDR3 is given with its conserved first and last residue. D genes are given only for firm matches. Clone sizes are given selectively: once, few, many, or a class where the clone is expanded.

cdr3_aa: CASSSTREHEQYF; cdr3_nt: TGTGCCAGCAGCTCCACCAGGGAGCACGAGCAGTACTTC; clone_size: NA; v_call: TRBV7-3; cdr3_length: 13; j_call: TRBJ2-7; d_call: NA
cdr3_aa: CASSLRSPHWELFF; cdr3_nt: TGTGCCAGCAGCTTGCGTAGTCCCCATTGGGAGCTGTTTTTT; clone_size: NA; v_call: TRBV7-2; cdr3_length: 14; j_call: TRBJ2-2; d_call: NA
cdr3_aa: CASSLQKDREGLYEQYF; cdr3_nt: TGCGCCAGCAGTCTTCAAAAGGACAGGGAAGGGCTCTACGAGCAGTACTTC; clone_size: NA; v_call: TRBV23-1; cdr3_length: 17; j_call: TRBJ2-7; d_call: TRBD1
cdr3_aa: CASSLVGSGSYNEQFF; cdr3_nt: TGTGCCAGCAGCTTAGTCGGGAGTGGATCCTACAATGAGCAGTTCTTC; clone_size: NA; v_call: TRBV7-2; cdr3_length: 16; j_call: TRBJ2-1; d_call: NA
cdr3_aa: CASSTQGMQPQHF; cdr3_nt: TGTGCCAGCAGTACCCAGGGGATGCAGCCCCAGCATTTT; clone_size: NA; v_call: TRBV2; cdr3_length: 13; j_call: TRBJ1-5; d_call: NA
cdr3_aa: CASSLQPGLGRETQYF; cdr3_nt: TGTGCCAGCAGCCTTCAGCCGGGACTAGGTCGGGAGACCCAGTACTTC; clone_size: NA; v_call: TRBV9; cdr3_length: 16; j_call: TRBJ2-5; d_call: TRBD2
cdr3_aa: CASSLRAGLSTDTQYF; cdr3_nt: TGTGCCAGCAGCTTGAGGGCGGGGCTAAGCACAGATACGCAGTATTTT; clone_size: once; v_call: TRBV5-6; cdr3_length: 16; j_call: TRBJ2-3; d_call: NA
cdr3_aa: CASSPRLAGVTDTQYF; cdr3_nt: TGTGCCAGCAGTCCCCGCCTAGCGGGAGTCACAGATACGCAGTATTTT; clone_size: NA; v_call: TRBV28; cdr3_length: 16; j_call: TRBJ2-3; d_call: TRBD2
cdr3_aa: CASSSPSGLRVGQETQYF; cdr3_nt: TGTGCCAGCAGTTCTCCATCGGGTTTGAGGGTTGGCCAAGAGACCCAGTACTTC; clone_size: NA; v_call: TRBV28; cdr3_length: 18; j_call: TRBJ2-5; d_call: NA
cdr3_aa: CAWTRDTEAFF; cdr3_nt: TGTGCCTGGACCCGGGACACTGAAGCTTTCTTT; clone_size: NA; v_call: TRBV30; cdr3_length: 11; j_call: TRBJ1-1; d_call: NA
cdr3_aa: CASSGQGGTEAFF; cdr3_nt: TGTGCCAGTAGTGGACAGGGCGGCACTGAAGCTTTCTTT; clone_size: NA; v_call: TRBV19; cdr3_length: 13; j_call: TRBJ1-1; d_call: TRBD1
cdr3_aa: CASSSQGLWGDTEAFF; cdr3_nt: TGTGCCAGCTCATCACAGGGGCTCTGGGGGGACACTGAAGCTTTCTTT; clone_size: NA; v_call: TRBV18; cdr3_length: 16; j_call: TRBJ1-1; d_call: TRBD1
cdr3_aa: CASSLGGSGADTQYF; cdr3_nt: TGTGCCAGCAGCTTAGGAGGAAGTGGAGCAGATACGCAGTATTTT; clone_size: NA; v_call: TRBV11-2; cdr3_length: 15; j_call: TRBJ2-3; d_call: NA
cdr3_aa: CASSPRSWKNTEAFF; cdr3_nt: TGTGCCAGCAGCCCAAGATCGTGGAAGAACACTGAAGCTTTCTTT; clone_size: NA; v_call: TRBV7-6; cdr3_length: 15; j_call: TRBJ1-1; d_call: NA
cdr3_aa: CASSSETQGEKLFF; cdr3_nt: TGTGCCAGCAGTTCCGAGACCCAGGGTGAAAAACTGTTTTTT; clone_size: NA; v_call: TRBV28; cdr3_length: 14; j_call: TRBJ1-4; d_call: NA
cdr3_aa: CSVGGQVGREQYF; cdr3_nt: TGCAGCGTTGGGGGTCAGGTGGGAAGAGAGCAGTACTTC; clone_size: NA; v_call: TRBV29-1; cdr3_length: 13; j_call: TRBJ2-7; d_call: NA
cdr3_aa: CARSFLGRLETQYF; cdr3_nt: TGTGCCAGAAGCTTCCTGGGCCGCCTAGAGACCCAGTACTTC; clone_size: NA; v_call: TRBV5-3; cdr3_length: 14; j_call: TRBJ2-5; d_call: NA
cdr3_aa: CASRLTEGYNEQFF; cdr3_nt: TGTGCAAGTCGCTTAACGGAGGGGTACAATGAGCAGTTCTTC; clone_size: NA; v_call: TRBV12-2; cdr3_length: 14; j_call: TRBJ2-1; d_call: NA
cdr3_aa: CASSQREGRNEQFF; cdr3_nt: TGTGCCAGTAGTCAGCGGGAGGGAAGGAATGAGCAGTTCTTC; clone_size: NA; v_call: TRBV19; cdr3_length: 14; j_call: TRBJ2-1; d_call: TRBD2
cdr3_aa: CASSLRTSVSSYNEQFF; cdr3_nt: TGCGCCAGCAGCCTTCGGACTAGCGTTTCCTCCTACAATGAGCAGTTCTTC; clone_size: NA; v_call: TRBV4-1; cdr3_length: 17; j_call: TRBJ2-1; d_call: TRBD2
cdr3_aa: CASSKDVNEQFF; cdr3_nt: TGTGCCAGCAGCAAGGACGTCAATGAGCAGTTCTTC; clone_size: NA; v_call: TRBV14; cdr3_length: 12; j_call: TRBJ2-1; d_call: NA
cdr3_aa: CAIAPSGGETQYF; cdr3_nt: TGTGCCATCGCACCTAGCGGGGGGGAGACCCAGTACTTC; clone_size: NA; v_call: TRBV10-3; cdr3_length: 13; j_call: TRBJ2-5; d_call: TRBD2
cdr3_aa: CAISETEAYNSPLHF; cdr3_nt: TGTGCCATCAGTGAAACAGAAGCCTATAATTCACCCCTCCACTTT; clone_size: NA; v_call: TRBV10-3; cdr3_length: 15; j_call: TRBJ1-6; d_call: NA
cdr3_aa: CASSGGQGPYEQYF; cdr3_nt: TGTGCCAGCAGCGGCGGACAGGGGCCCTACGAGCAGTACTTC; clone_size: NA; v_call: TRBV2; cdr3_length: 14; j_call: TRBJ2-7; d_call: TRBD1
cdr3_aa: CASSTSGANTEAFF; cdr3_nt: TGCGCCAGCAGCACCTCTGGGGCGAACACTGAAGCTTTCTTT; clone_size: NA; v_call: TRBV5-1; cdr3_length: 14; j_call: TRBJ1-1; d_call: NA
cdr3_aa: CSVEGTGVDTQYF; cdr3_nt: TGCAGCGTTGAGGGGACAGGGGTAGATACGCAGTATTTT; clone_size: NA; v_call: TRBV29-1; cdr3_length: 13; j_call: TRBJ2-3; d_call: TRBD1
cdr3_aa: CASSIGSGTYGYTF; cdr3_nt: TGTGCCAGTAGTATTGGCTCAGGGACCTATGGCTACACCTTC; clone_size: NA; v_call: TRBV19; cdr3_length: 14; j_call: TRBJ1-2; d_call: NA
cdr3_aa: CASSPVYGPPLHF; cdr3_nt: TGTGCCAGCAGCCCGGTGTACGGACCACCCCTCCACTTT; clone_size: NA; v_call: TRBV5-8; cdr3_length: 13; j_call: TRBJ1-6; d_call: NA
cdr3_aa: CATNREARPSSYNEQFF; cdr3_nt: TGTGCCACCAATAGGGAGGCCCGACCCAGCTCCTACAATGAGCAGTTCTTC; clone_size: NA; v_call: TRBV15; cdr3_length: 17; j_call: TRBJ2-1; d_call: NA
cdr3_aa: CASSEAVGNTGELFF; cdr3_nt: TGTGCCAGCAGTGAAGCTGTTGGGAACACCGGGGAGCTGTTTTTT; clone_size: NA; v_call: TRBV6-1; cdr3_length: 15; j_call: TRBJ2-2; d_call: NA
cdr3_aa: CSARADSPLHF; cdr3_nt: TGCAGTGCTAGAGCTGATTCACCCCTCCACTTT; clone_size: few; v_call: TRBV20-1; cdr3_length: 11; j_call: TRBJ1-6; d_call: NA
cdr3_aa: CATSDPGRGVYEQYF; cdr3_nt: TGTGCCACCAGTGACCCCGGCCGGGGCGTCTACGAGCAGTACTTC; clone_size: NA; v_call: TRBV24-1; cdr3_length: 15; j_call: TRBJ2-7; d_call: NA
cdr3_aa: CASSLAQSGLNNEQFF; cdr3_nt: TGTGCCAGCAGCTTGGCCCAGAGTGGGCTCAACAATGAGCAGTTCTTC; clone_size: NA; v_call: TRBV5-6; cdr3_length: 16; j_call: TRBJ2-1; d_call: NA
cdr3_aa: CASSYIQAGGQYF; cdr3_nt: TGTGCCAGCAGTTACATCCAAGCGGGAGGTCAGTATTTT; clone_size: NA; v_call: TRBV6-2/TRBV6-3; cdr3_length: 13; j_call: TRBJ2-3; d_call: TRBD2
cdr3_aa: CASGDRAGYTF; cdr3_nt: TGTGCCAGCGGGGACAGGGCTGGCTACACCTTC; clone_size: NA; v_call: TRBV27; cdr3_length: 11; j_call: TRBJ1-2; d_call: TRBD1
cdr3_aa: CASSPGAGNTEAFF; cdr3_nt: TGTGCCAGCTCACCAGGGGCGGGAAACACTGAAGCTTTCTTT; clone_size: NA; v_call: TRBV18; cdr3_length: 14; j_call: TRBJ1-1; d_call: NA
cdr3_aa: CASSKGAGYNEQFF; cdr3_nt: TGCGCCAGCAGCAAGGGGGCAGGCTACAATGAGCAGTTCTTC; clone_size: NA; v_call: TRBV5-1; cdr3_length: 14; j_call: TRBJ2-1; d_call: TRBD1
cdr3_aa: CASSGGAGGLGNQPQHF; cdr3_nt: TGTGCCAGCAGTGGAGGGGCAGGGGGCTTGGGCAATCAGCCCCAGCATTTT; clone_size: NA; v_call: TRBV25-1; cdr3_length: 17; j_call: TRBJ1-5; d_call: TRBD1
cdr3_aa: CASSLTGDPGTEAFF; cdr3_nt: TGTGCCAGCAGCTTAACAGGGGACCCGGGGACTGAAGCTTTCTTT; clone_size: NA; v_call: TRBV7-3; cdr3_length: 15; j_call: TRBJ1-1; d_call: NA
cdr3_aa: CASTSGRSYNEQFF; cdr3_nt: TGTGCCAGCACCAGCGGGAGGTCCTACAATGAGCAGTTCTTC; clone_size: NA; v_call: TRBV11-1; cdr3_length: 14; j_call: TRBJ2-1; d_call: TRBD2
cdr3_aa: CASSFGTGNYGYTF; cdr3_nt: TGTGCCAGCAGTTTCGGGACAGGGAACTATGGCTACACCTTC; clone_size: NA; v_call: TRBV28; cdr3_length: 14; j_call: TRBJ1-2; d_call: TRBD1